This T cell receptor (beta chain) was captured by sequencing in a study of cytomegalovirus exposure and HLA in healthy donors. Study conclusions and caveats: In a later analysis, V- and J-gene trimming of beta chains associated with a DCLRE1C missense variant, replicated independently. There were approximately 150 TCR beta chains listed as cytomegalovirus-associated. For most TCR sequences rarity was the rule, although some public TCRs occurred in many donors. Under in vitro conditions, three CMV-associated chains were confirmed as specific for CMV antigens.

This clone was recorded once. Its antigen is still unknown. Primers for the PCR totalled 60 Vbeta and 13 Jbeta. TCRdb keeps only in-frame clones here, not all; method: immunoSEQ multiplex PCR. This table holds roughly 70,000 clones, over 75% found once. CDR3 length equals 12 residues. CDR1 MDHEN and CDR2 SYDVKM come from the germline V gene. Trimming at V came to 5 bases and at J to 7 bases, leaving 5 bases not matched to a gene. Material: PBMCs. The chain links TRBV28 to TRBJ2-7; 7 bases match TRBD1. This TCR was sampled from a woman between 25 and 40 years old in good health and CMV-seropositive. The CDR3 protein is CASSLGQAEQYF. The DNA for the CDR3 is TGTGCCAGCAGTCTCGGACAGGCGGAGCAGTACTTC.